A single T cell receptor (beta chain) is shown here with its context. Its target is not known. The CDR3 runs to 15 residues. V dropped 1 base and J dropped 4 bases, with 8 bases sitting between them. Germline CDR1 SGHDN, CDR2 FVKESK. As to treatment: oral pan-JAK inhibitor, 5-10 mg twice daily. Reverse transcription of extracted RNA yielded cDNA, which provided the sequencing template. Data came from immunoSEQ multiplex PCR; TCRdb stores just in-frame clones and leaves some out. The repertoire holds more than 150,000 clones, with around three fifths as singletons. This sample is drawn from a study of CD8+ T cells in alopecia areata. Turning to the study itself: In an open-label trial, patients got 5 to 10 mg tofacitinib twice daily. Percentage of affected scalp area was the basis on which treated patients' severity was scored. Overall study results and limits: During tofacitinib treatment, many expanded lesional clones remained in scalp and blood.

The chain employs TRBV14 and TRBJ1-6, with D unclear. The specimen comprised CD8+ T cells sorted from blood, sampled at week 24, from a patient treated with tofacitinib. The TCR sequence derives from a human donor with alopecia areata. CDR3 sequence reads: CASSQGSAYNSPLHF. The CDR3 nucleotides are TGTGCCAGCAGCCAAGGGTCAGCGTATAATTCACCCCTCCACTTT. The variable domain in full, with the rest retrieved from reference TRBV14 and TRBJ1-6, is EAGVTQFPSHSVIEKGQTVTLRCDPISGHDNLYWYRRVMGKEIKFLLHFVKESKQDESGMPNNRFLAERTGGTYSTLKVQPAELEDSGVYFCASSQGSAYNSPLHFGNGTRLTVT.